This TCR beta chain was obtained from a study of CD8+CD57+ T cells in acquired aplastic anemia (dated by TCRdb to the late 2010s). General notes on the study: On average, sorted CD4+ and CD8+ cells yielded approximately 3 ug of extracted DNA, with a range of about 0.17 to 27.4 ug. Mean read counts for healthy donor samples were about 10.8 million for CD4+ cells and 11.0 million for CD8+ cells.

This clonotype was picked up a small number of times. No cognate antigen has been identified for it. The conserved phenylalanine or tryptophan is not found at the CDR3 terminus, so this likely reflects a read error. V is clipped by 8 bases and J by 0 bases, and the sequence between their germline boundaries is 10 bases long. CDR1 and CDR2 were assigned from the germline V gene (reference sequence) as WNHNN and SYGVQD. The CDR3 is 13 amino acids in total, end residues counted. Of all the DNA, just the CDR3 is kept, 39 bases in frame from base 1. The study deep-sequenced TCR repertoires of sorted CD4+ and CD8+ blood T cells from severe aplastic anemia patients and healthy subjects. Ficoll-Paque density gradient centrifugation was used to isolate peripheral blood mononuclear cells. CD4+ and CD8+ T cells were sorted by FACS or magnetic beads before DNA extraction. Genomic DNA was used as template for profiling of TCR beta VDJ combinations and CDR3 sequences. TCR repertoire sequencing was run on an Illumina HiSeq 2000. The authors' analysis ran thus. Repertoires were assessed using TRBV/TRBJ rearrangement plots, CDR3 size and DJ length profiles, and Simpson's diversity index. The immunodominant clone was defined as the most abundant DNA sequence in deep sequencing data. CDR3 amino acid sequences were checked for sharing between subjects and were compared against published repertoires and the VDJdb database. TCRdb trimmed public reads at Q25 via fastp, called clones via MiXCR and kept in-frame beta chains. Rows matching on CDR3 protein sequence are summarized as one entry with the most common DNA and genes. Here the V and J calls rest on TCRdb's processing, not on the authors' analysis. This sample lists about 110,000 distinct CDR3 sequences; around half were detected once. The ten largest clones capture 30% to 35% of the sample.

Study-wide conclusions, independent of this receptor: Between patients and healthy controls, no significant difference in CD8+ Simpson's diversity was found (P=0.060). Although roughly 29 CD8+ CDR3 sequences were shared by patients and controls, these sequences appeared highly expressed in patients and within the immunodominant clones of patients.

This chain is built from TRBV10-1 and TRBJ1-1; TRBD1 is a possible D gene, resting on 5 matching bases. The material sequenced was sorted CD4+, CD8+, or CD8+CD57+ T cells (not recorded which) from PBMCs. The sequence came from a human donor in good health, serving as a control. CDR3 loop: CASADSMNTEAFL. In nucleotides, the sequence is TGCGCCAGCGCTGACAGCATGAACACTGAAGCTTTCCTT.